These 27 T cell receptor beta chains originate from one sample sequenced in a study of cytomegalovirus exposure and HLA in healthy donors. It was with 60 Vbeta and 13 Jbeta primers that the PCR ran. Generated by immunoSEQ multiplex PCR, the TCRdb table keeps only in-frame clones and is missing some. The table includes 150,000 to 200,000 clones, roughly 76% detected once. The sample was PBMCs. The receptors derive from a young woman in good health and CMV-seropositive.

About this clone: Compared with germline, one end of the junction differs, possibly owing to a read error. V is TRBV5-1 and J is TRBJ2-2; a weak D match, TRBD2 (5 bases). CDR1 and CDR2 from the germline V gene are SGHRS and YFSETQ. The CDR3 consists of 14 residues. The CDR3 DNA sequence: TGCGCCAGCAGCTTGGATCAAAACACCGGGAAGCTGTTTTTT. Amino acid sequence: CASSLDQNTGKLFF.

CDR3 sequence: CASSLGTGGASLGYTF. The CDR3 DNA is TGCGCCAGCAGCCTAGGGACAGGCGGGGCCAGTTTGGGCTACACCTTC. The chain recombines TRBV5-1 with TRBJ1-2; 8 bases match TRBD1. This CDR3 comprises 16 residues. The ends lost 4 bases at V and 8 bases at J; junction bases unmatched: 16. Germline V gene sequence: CDR1 SGHRS, CDR2 YFSETQ.

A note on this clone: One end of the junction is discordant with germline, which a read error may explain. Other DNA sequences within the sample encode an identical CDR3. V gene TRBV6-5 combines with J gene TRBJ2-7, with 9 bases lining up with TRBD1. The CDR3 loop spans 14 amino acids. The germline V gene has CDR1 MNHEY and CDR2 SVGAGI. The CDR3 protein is CASSGQGSSYEQYF. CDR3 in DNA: TGTGCCAGCAGTGGACAGGGGAGCTCCTATGAGCAGTACTTC.

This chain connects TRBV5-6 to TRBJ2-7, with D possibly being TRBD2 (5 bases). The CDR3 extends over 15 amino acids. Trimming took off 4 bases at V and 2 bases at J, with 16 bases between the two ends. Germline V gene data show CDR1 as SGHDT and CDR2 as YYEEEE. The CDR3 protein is CASSRGSAPTYEQYF. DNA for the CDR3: TGTGCCAGCAGCCGCGGGTCGGCCCCGACCTACGAGCAGTACTTC.

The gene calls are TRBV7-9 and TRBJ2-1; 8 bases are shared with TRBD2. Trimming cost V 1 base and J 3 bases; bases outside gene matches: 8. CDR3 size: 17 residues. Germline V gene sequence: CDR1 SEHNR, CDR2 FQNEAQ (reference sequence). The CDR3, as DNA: TGTGCCAGCAGCTTAGGTGATAGCGGGGAACTCTACAATGAGCAGTTCTTC. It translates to CASSLGDSGELYNEQFF.

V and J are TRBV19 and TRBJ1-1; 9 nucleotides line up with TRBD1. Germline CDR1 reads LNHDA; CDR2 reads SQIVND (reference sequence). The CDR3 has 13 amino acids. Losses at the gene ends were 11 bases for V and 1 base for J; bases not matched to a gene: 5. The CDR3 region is CASSDRGNTEAFF. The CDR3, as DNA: TGTGCCTCTTCGGACAGGGGGAACACTGAAGCTTTCTTT.

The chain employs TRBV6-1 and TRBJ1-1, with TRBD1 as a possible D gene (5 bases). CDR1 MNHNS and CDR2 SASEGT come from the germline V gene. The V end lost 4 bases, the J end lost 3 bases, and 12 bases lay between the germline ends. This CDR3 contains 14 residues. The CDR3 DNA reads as TGTGCCAGCAGTGCCCCGGGAGGGGACACTGAAGCTTTCTTT. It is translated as CASSAPGGDTEAFF.

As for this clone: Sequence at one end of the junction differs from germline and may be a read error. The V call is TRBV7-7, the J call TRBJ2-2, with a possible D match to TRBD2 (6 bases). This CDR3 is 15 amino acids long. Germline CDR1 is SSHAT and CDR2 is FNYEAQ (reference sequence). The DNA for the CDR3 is TGTGCTAGCAGCCCCGGCGGGGTGGGGACCGGGGAGCTGTTTTTT. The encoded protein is CASSPGGVGTGELFF.

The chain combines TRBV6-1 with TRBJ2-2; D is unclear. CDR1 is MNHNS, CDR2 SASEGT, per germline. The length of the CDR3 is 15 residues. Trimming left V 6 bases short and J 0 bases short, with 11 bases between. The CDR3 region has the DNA TGTGCCAGCAGGGTGGAGCCGGCGAACACCGGGGAGCTGTTTTTT. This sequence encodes CASRVEPANTGELFF.

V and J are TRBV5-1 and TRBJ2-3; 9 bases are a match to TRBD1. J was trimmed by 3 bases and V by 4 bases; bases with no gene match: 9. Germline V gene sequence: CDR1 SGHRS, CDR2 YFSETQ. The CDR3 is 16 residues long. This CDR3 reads CASSPYGTGMTDTQYF. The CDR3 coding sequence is TGCGCCAGCAGCCCTTATGGGACAGGGATGACAGATACGCAGTATTTT.

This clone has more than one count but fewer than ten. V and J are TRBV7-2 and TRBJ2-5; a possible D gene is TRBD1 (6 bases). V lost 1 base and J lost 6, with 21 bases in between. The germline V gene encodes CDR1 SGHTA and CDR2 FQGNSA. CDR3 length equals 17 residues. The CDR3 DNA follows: TGTGCCAGCAGCTTAGTGGGGGCCAGCGCTTCCCCCAAGACCCAGTACTTC. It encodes CASSLVGASASPKTQYF.

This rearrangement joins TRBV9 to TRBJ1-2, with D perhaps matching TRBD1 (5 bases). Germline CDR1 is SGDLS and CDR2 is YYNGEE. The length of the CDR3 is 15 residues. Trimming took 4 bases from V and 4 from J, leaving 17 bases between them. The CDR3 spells CASSLSGRGFYGYTF. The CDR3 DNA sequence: TGTGCCAGCAGCCTCAGCGGGAGGGGTTTCTATGGCTACACCTTC.

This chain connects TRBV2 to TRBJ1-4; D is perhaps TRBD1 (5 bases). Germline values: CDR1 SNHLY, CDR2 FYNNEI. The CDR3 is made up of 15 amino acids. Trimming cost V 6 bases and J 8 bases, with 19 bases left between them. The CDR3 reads CASRTSTGVPEKLFF. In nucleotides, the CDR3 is TGTGCCAGCAGGACGTCCACGGGGGTCCCCGAAAAACTGTTTTTT.

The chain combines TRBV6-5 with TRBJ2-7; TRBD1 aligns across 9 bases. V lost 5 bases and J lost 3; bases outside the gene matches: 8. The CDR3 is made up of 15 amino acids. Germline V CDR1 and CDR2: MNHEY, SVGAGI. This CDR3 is CASSTGQGLVYEQYF. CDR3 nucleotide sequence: TGTGCCAGCAGTACGGGACAGGGATTGGTCTACGAGCAGTACTTC.

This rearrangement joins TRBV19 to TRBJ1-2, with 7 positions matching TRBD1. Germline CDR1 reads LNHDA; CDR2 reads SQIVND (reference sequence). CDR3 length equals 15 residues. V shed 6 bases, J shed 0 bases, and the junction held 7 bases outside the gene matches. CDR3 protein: CASREQGLANYGYTF. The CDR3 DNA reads TGTGCCAGTAGGGAACAGGGGTTAGCTAACTATGGCTACACCTTC.

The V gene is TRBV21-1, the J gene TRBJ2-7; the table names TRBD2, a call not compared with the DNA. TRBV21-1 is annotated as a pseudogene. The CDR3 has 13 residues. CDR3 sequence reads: CASFQGGEDEQYF. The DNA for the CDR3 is TGTGCCAGCTTCCAAGGGGGGGAAGACGAGCAGTACTTC.

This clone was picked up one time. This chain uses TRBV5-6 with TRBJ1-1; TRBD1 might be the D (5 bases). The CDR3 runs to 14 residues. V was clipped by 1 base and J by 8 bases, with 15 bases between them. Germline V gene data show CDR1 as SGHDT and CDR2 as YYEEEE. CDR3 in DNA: TGTGCCAGCAGCTTGCAGGGTAGAACCCCCGAAGCTTTCTTT. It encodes CASSLQGRTPEAFF.

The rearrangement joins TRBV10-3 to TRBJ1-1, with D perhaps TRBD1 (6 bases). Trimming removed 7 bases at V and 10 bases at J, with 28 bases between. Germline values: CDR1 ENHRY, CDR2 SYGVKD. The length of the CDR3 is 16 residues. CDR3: CAITSNPGQSTRGAFF. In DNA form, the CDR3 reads TGTGCCATCACCTCAAATCCGGGACAATCCACCCGAGGAGCTTTCTTT.

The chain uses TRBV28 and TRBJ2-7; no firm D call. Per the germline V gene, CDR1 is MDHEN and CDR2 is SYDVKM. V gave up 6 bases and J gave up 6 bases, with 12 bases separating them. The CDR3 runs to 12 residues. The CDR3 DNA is TGTGCCAGCAGCCAGGTACGAAGCGAGCAGTACTTC. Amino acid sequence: CASSQVRSEQYF.

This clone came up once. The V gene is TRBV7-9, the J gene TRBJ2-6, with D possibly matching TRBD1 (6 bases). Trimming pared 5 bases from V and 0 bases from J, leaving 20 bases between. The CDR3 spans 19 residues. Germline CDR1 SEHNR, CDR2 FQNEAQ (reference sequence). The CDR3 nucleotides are TGTGCCAGCAGCCCCCCTTATGGGACGGACAGCTCTGGGGCCAACGTCCTGACTTTC. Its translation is CASSPPYGTDSSGANVLTF.

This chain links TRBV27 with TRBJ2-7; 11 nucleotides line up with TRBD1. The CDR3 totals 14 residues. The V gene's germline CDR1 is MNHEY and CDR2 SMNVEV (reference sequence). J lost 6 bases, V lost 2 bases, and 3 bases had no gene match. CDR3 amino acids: CASSLGTGGGEQYF. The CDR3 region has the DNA TGTGCCAGCAGTTTAGGGACAGGGGGTGGCGAGCAGTACTTC.

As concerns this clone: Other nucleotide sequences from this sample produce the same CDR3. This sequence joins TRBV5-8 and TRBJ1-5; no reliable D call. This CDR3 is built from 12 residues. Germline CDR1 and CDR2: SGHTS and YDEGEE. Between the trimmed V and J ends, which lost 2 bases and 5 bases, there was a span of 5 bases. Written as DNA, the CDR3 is TGTGCCAGCAGCTTACGGGATCAGCCCCAGCATTTT. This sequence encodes CASSLRDQPQHF.

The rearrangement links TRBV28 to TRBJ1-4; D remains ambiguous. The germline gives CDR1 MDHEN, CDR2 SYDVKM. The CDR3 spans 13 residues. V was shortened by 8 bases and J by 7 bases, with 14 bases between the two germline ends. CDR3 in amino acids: CASSGLSGEKLFF. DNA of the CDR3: TGTGCCAGCTCCGGACTCTCGGGTGAAAAACTGTTTTTT.

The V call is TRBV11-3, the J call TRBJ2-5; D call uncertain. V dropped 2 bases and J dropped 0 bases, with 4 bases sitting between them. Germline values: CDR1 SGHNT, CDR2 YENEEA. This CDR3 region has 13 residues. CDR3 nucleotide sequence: TGTGCCAGCAGCTTAACTTACCAAGAGACCCAGTACTTC. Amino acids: CASSLTYQETQYF.

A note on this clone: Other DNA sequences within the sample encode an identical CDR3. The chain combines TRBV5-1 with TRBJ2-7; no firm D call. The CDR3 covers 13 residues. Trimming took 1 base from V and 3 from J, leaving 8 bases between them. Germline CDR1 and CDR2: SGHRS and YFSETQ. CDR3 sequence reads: CASSLSTGYEQYF. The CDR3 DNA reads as TGCGCCAGCAGCTTGAGTACGGGCTACGAGCAGTACTTC.

CDR3 bases: TGTGCCAGCAGCTTAGTGTTTCGGACACCTACCGACTCTGGAAACACCATATATTTT. This translates into CASSLVFRTPTDSGNTIYF. The rearrangement links TRBV11-2 to TRBJ1-3; D might be TRBD1 (5 bases). This CDR3 comprises 19 residues. V was clipped by 1 base and J by 0 bases, with 19 bases between them. Germline lookup yields CDR1 SGHAT and CDR2 FQNNGV.

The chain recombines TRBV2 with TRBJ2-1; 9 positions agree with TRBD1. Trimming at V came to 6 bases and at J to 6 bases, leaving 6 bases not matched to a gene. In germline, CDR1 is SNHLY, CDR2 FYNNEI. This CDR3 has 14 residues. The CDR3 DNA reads TGTGCCAGCAGGACCGGGACAGGGACCAATGAGCAGTTCTTC. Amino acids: CASRTGTGTNEQFF.